One T cell receptor beta chain is described in this entry. What it binds is not known. Sequenced by immunoSEQ multiplex PCR; TCRdb stores in-frame clones only, minus some. In the table there are around 2.1 million clones, approximately 94% of which are singletons. Naive CD8 isolation took CD45RO-negative cells positively selected for CCR7 and excluded terminally differentiated effector memory CD45RA+ cells. This sample was included in a study of shared clonotypes between healthy human individuals. Across the whole study: CD4 naive cells filled three plates per donor, CD4 memory three, CD8 naive two and CD8 memory one. Broader study findings: Sampling was confined to blood; repertoires within tissues likely differ. Though the depth was large, rarefaction showed that sorted-subset sequencing was incomplete.

The sequence derives from a man younger than 30 in good health. Some clones in this sample may be carry-over from other donors' samples. Sequenced input: naive CD8+ T cells from PBMCs.

The CDR3 coding sequence is TGTGCCAGCAGCCAAAGCGGGGCCGAAGAGACCCAGTACTTC. Encoded protein: CASSQSGAEETQYF. The V and J genes are TRBV7-3 and TRBJ2-5; 7 positions match TRBD2. V lost 5 bases and J lost 3; bases outside the gene matches: 6. Germline CDR1 SGHTA, CDR2 FQGTGA. This CDR3 spans 14 amino acids.